These 8 T cell receptor beta chains came from one sample sequenced in a study of response to subunit inactivated influenza vaccine. TCRdb re-analysed the RT-PCR reads in MiXCR, keeping a single row per CDR3 protein. The repertoire holds roughly 700,000 distinct CDR3 sequences, with around a sixth as singletons. The sample was PBMCs from blood, taken roughly 12 days after vaccination. The receptors originated from a man in his fifties or sixties who received an inactivated influenza vaccine.

The chain is built from TRBV20-1 and TRBJ1-2; D is perhaps TRBD1 (5 bases). Germline V gives CDR1 DFQATT, CDR2 SNEGSKA (reference sequence). This CDR3 has 11 amino acids. V shed 3 bases and J shed 8 bases, with 10 bases lying between them. The chain's CDR3 is CSARRGWGYTF. CDR3 bases: TGCAGTGCTAGGAGGGGATGGGGCTACACCTTC.

In its sample, this clonotype was seen many times. The J gene is TRBJ2-7, the V gene TRBV28; 7 bases match TRBD1. The CDR3 contains 12 residues. Germline lookup yields CDR1 MDHEN and CDR2 SYDVKM. J lost 7 bases, V lost 4 bases, and 4 bases had no gene match. CDR3 region: CASSSDRIEQYF. The CDR3 DNA is TGTGCCAGCAGTTCGGACAGGATTGAGCAGTACTTC.

The chain recombines TRBV5-1 with TRBJ2-3, with no clear D. V was trimmed by 0 bases and J by 4 bases, leaving 12 bases between them. Per the germline V gene, CDR1 is SGHRS and CDR2 is YFSETQ. This CDR3 has 15 amino acids. The CDR3 nucleotides are TGCGCCAGCAGCTTGGCACTCTTGGGTGCAGATACGCAGTATTTT. This sequence encodes CASSLALLGADTQYF.

The chain couples TRBV2 to TRBJ1-2, with TRBD1 matching 7 bases. The CDR3 length is 17 residues. The ends lost 6 bases at V and 2 bases at J; junction bases unmatched: 15. Looked up from germline, CDR1 is SNHLY and CDR2 is FYNNEI. The CDR3 protein is CASRSITGTAGNYGYTF. In nucleotides, the CDR3 is TGTGCCAGCAGAAGCATAACGGGGACAGCGGGGAACTATGGCTACACCTTC. Full variable domain (remainder filled in from reference TRBV2 and TRBJ1-2): EPEVTQTPSHQVTQMGQEVILRCVPISNHLYFYWYRQILGQKVEFLVSFYNNEISEKSEIFDDQFSVERPDGSNFTLKIRSTKLEDSAMYFCASRSITGTAGNYGYTFGSGTRLTVV.

This sequence joins TRBV7-2 and TRBJ2-7, with 7 bases lining up with TRBD2. The CDR3 runs to 13 residues. The V and J ends lost 0 bases and 5 bases, in that order; junction bases with no gene match: 1. Germline V CDR1 and CDR2: SGHTA, FQGNSA. This CDR3 is CASSLAGGDEQYF. The DNA of the CDR3 is TGTGCCAGCAGCTTAGCTGGGGGGGACGAGCAGTACTTC. Full variable domain (missing parts from reference TRBV7-2 and TRBJ2-7): GAGVSQSPSNKVTEKGKDVELRCDPISGHTALYWYRQSLGQGLEFLIYFQGNSAPDKSGLPSDRFSAERTGGSVSTLTIQRTQQEDSAVYLCASSLAGGDEQYFGPGTRLTVT.

This clonotype was counted a few times. This chain joins TRBV20-1 and TRBJ2-7; the D call may be TRBD1 or TRBD2 (5 bases each). V dropped 8 bases and J dropped 4 bases, with 21 bases sitting between them. Germline lookup yields CDR1 DFQATT and CDR2 SNEGSKA (reference sequence). This CDR3 comprises 14 residues. The CDR3 coding sequence is TGCAGTACCACTTGGGGGACCTTCGGGTACGAGCAGTACTTC. This encodes CSTTWGTFGYEQYF.

This clonotype was seen more than once but under ten times. V and J are TRBV5-1 and TRBJ2-7, with D perhaps TRBD2 (6 bases). Between the trimmed V and J ends, which lost 0 bases and 0 bases, there was a span of 13 bases. This CDR3 comprises 16 residues. Looked up from germline, CDR1 is SGHRS and CDR2 is YFSETQ. CDR3 protein: CASSLGGRHLSYEQYF. The CDR3 DNA follows: TGCGCCAGCAGCTTGGGAGGGAGGCACCTCTCCTACGAGCAGTACTTC.

This rearrangement joins TRBV9 to TRBJ1-4; 10 positions match TRBD1. This CDR3 has 14 residues. V was clipped by 3 bases and J by 5 bases; unmatched bases: 1. Germline assignment: CDR1 SGDLS and CDR2 YYNGEE. The CDR3 here is CASSGQGANEKLFF. CDR3 bases: TGTGCCAGCAGCGGACAGGGGGCGAATGAAAAACTGTTTTTT.